These 27 T cell receptor beta chains were sequenced from one sample in a study. TCRdb re-derived calls from the 5' RACE reads in MiXCR, one entry per CDR3 protein. The sample shows about 47,000 distinct CDR3 sequences, around 26% of them seen only once. The sequencing input was naive CD4+ T cells sorted from blood. Subset noted: naive CD4+ T cells, CD4+CD45RA+CD25-. These receptors all come from a female donor with breast cancer.

This clonotype was counted only a few times. The rearrangement joins TRBV7-9 to TRBJ1-1, with no clear D. CDR3 length equals 12 residues. The ends were cut back, 1 base at V and 7 bases at J, with 7 bases in the middle. Germline V lookup: CDR1 SEHNR, CDR2 FQNEAQ (reference sequence). As DNA, the CDR3 is TGTGCCAGCAGCTTAGGGGCCCGTGAAGCTTTCTTT. Translating it yields CASSLGAREAFF.

The chain combines TRBV12-3 or TRBV12-4 with TRBJ1-2; D is unresolved. Trimming took off 6 bases at V and 8 bases at J, with 16 bases between the two ends. CDR3 length equals 13 residues. CDR3 loop: CASRPTASWGYTF. CDR3 sequence (DNA): TGTGCCAGCAGACCCACTGCAAGTTGGGGCTACACCTTC.

This chain uses TRBV9 with TRBJ1-2; no clear D. CDR1 SGDLS and CDR2 YYNGEE come from the germline V gene. The CDR3 sequence is 13 residues long. Trimming pared 2 bases from V and 8 bases from J, leaving 13 bases between. This CDR3 reads CASSVGRVIGYTF. The CDR3 coding sequence is TGTGCCAGCAGCGTGGGAAGGGTTATAGGCTACACCTTC. The whole variable domain, filled in from reference TRBV9 and TRBJ1-2, reads DSGVTQTPKHLITATGQRVTLRCSPRSGDLSVYWYQQSLDQGLQFLIQYYNGEERAKGNILERFSAQQFPDLHSELNLSSLELGDSALYFCASSVGRVIGYTFGSGTRLTVV.

This clonotype was detected ten times or more. The chain uses TRBV5-1 and TRBJ2-1; 8 bases match TRBD2. V lost 4 bases and J lost 3; bases outside the gene matches: 9. Germline lookup yields CDR1 SGHRS and CDR2 YFSETQ. The CDR3 runs to 16 residues. The CDR3 DNA follows: TGCGCCAGCAGCCTCCTCCCCGGGACTAGCTACAATGAGCAGTTCTTC. Protein sequence: CASSLLPGTSYNEQFF. Filled out from reference TRBV5-1 and TRBJ2-1, the complete variable domain reads KAGVTQTPRYLIKTRGQQVTLSCSPISGHRSVSWYQQTPGQGLQFLFEYFSETQRNKGNFPGRFSGRQFSNSRSEMNVSTLELGDSALYLCASSLLPGTSYNEQFFGPGTRLTVL.

This chain joins TRBV15 and TRBJ2-7, with unresolved D. The V end was cut by 0 bases, the J end by 9 bases, with 12 bases between. In germline, CDR1 is LNHNV, CDR2 YYDKDF (reference sequence). This CDR3 is 13 amino acids long. The chain's CDR3 is CATSRDPQTRQYF. The DNA for the CDR3 is TGTGCCACCAGCAGAGACCCCCAGACGCGGCAGTACTTC.

This clonotype has a handful of counts. This sequence joins TRBV4-1 and TRBJ2-7; D is tentatively TRBD1 or TRBD2 (5 bases each). With 1 base removed from V and 13 bases from J, the gap between germline ends came to 11 bases. This CDR3 is 11 amino acids long. The V gene's germline CDR1 is MGHRA and CDR2 YSYEKL. CDR3 nucleotides: TGCGCCAGCAGCCAAGCGGGGACCTTCTACTTC. Translation gives CASSQAGTFYF.

On this clonotype itself: One end of the junction fails to match germline, which may point to a read error. The rearrangement joins TRBV7-2 to TRBJ1-1, with 7 bases matching TRBD1. The CDR3 sequence is 16 residues long. Germline V CDR1 and CDR2: SGHTA, FQGNSA. The DNA for the CDR3 is TGTGCCAGCAGCCCCCGGACAGGAGCCGTGAACACTGAAGCTCTCTTT. Residues: CASSPRTGAVNTEALF.

V usage is TRBV7-3 and J usage is TRBJ2-1; D remains unclear. Trimming took 1 base from V and 3 from J, leaving 10 bases between them. CDR1 and CDR2 (germline): SGHTA, FQGTGA. The CDR3 covers 15 residues. This chain's CDR3 is CASSLRETGYNEQFF. CDR3 DNA sequence: TGTGCCAGCAGCTTAAGAGAGACGGGCTACAATGAGCAGTTCTTC.

The chain has TRBV4-1 and TRBJ2-4; 7 bases line up with TRBD1. Germline assignment: CDR1 MGHRA and CDR2 YSYEKL. CDR3 length: 15 amino acids. V was clipped by 1 base and J by 9 bases; unmatched bases: 9. The CDR3, as DNA: TGCGCCAGCAGCCAAGGGACAGGCCTATCCTCCATTCAGTACTTC. It specifies CASSQGTGLSSIQYF.

This clonotype has just a few counts. The chain links TRBV7-2 to TRBJ2-7, with D maybe TRBD2 (6 bases). Trimming shortened V by 1 base and J by 6 bases, and 16 bases separated the two germline ends. Germline CDR1 reads SGHTA; CDR2 reads FQGNSA. The CDR3 length is 15 residues. CDR3 nucleotides: TGTGCCAGCAGCTTAGTGGCGGGAAGGTCTGGCGAGCAGTACTTC. Protein product: CASSLVAGRSGEQYF. The variable domain in full, completed from reference TRBV7-2 and TRBJ2-7, reads GAGVSQSPSNKVTEKGKDVELRCDPISGHTALYWYRQSLGQGLEFLIYFQGNSAPDKSGLPSDRFSAERTGGSVSTLTIQRTQQEDSAVYLCASSLVAGRSGEQYFGPGTRLTVT.

In this sample, this clonotype turned up a few times. The J gene is TRBJ1-2, the V gene TRBV5-1; no firm D call. Trimming removed 2 bases at V and 4 bases at J, with 12 bases between. CDR3 length equals 14 residues. In germline, CDR1 is SGHRS, CDR2 YFSETQ. The CDR3 DNA reads TGCGCCAGCAGCTTAGGAGGAACGGGCTATGGCTACACCTTC. Translated: CASSLGGTGYGYTF.

In its sample, this clonotype was seen a few times. The V and J genes are TRBV5-5 and TRBJ2-4, with D unresolved. The CDR3 length is 17 residues. The V end was cut by 0 bases, the J end by 0 bases, with 13 bases between. Germline CDR1 and CDR2: SGHKS and YYEKEE (reference sequence). CDR3 sequence reads: CASSLAVAGLAKNIQYF. The CDR3, as DNA: TGTGCCAGCAGCTTGGCGGTCGCAGGCCTAGCCAAAAACATTCAGTACTTC.

The chain recombines TRBV2 with TRBJ1-2; TRBD1 might be the D (5 bases). The CDR3 runs to 14 residues. Germline loops: CDR1 SNHLY, CDR2 FYNNEI. Deletions cut 1 base from V and 3 bases from J, with 9 bases between. CDR3: CASSEGGGDYGYTF. The CDR3 DNA follows: TGTGCCAGCAGTGAAGGTGGGGGAGACTATGGCTACACCTTC.

The table lists this clonotype with a few counts. CDR3 sequence (DNA): TGCGCCAGCAGCAGGCTACTGAACACTGAAGCTTTCTTT. As protein: CASSRLLNTEAFF. V and J are TRBV5-1 and TRBJ1-1; D not resolved. The germline CDR1 and CDR2 sequences are SGHRS and YFSETQ. V shed 4 bases and J shed 0 bases, with 7 bases lying between them. The CDR3 is made up of 13 amino acids. Based on the CDR3 plus reference TRBV5-1 and TRBJ1-1, the full variable domain is KAGVTQTPRYLIKTRGQQVTLSCSPISGHRSVSWYQQTPGQGLQFLFEYFSETQRNKGNFPGRFSGRQFSNSRSEMNVSTLELGDSALYLCASSRLLNTEAFFGQGTRLTVV.

This chain uses TRBV28 with TRBJ1-2; D remains unclear. Per the germline V gene, CDR1 is MDHEN and CDR2 is SYDVKM. The CDR3 runs to 12 residues. The V and J ends lost 6 bases and 4 bases respectively, with 9 bases between them. The CDR3 loop is CASRNTGYGYTF. In nucleotides, the CDR3 is TGTGCCAGCAGAAACACCGGCTATGGCTACACCTTC.

This clonotype was seen only a few times. This chain uses TRBV15 with TRBJ2-1; D is perhaps TRBD2 (5 bases). CDR3 length: 16 residues. From germline, CDR1 is LNHNV and CDR2 YYDKDF (reference sequence). Trimming left V 5 bases short and J 4 bases short, with 18 bases between. The chain's CDR3 is CATSSQAVPPYNEQFF. Here the CDR3 DNA reads TGTGCCACCAGCTCGCAAGCGGTGCCCCCGTACAATGAGCAGTTCTTC.

The sample holds one count of this clonotype. The V call is TRBV5-1, the J call TRBJ2-7, with D unclear. CDR3 size: 13 residues. The V and J ends lost 0 bases and 3 bases respectively, with 7 bases between them. Germline V gene sequence: CDR1 SGHRS, CDR2 YFSETQ. This chain's CDR3 is CASSLADDYEQYF. CDR3 in DNA: TGCGCCAGCAGCTTGGCCGACGACTACGAGCAGTACTTC.

There are a few counts of this clonotype. The chain carries TRBV11-2 and TRBJ1-2; no clear D gene. Germline-derived CDR1 and CDR2 are SGHAT and FQNNGV. Trimming stripped 1 base from V and 8 bases from J, with 11 bases between. The CDR3 is 13 amino acids. The CDR3 sequence: CASSLAVGWGYTF. Here the CDR3 DNA reads TGTGCCAGCAGCTTAGCCGTCGGATGGGGCTACACCTTC. The variable domain in full, completed from reference TRBV11-2 and TRBJ1-2, reads EAGVAQSPRYKIIEKRQSVAFWCNPISGHATLYWYQQILGQGPKLLIQFQNNGVVDDSQLPKDRFSAERLKGVDSTLKIQPAKLEDSAVYLCASSLAVGWGYTFGSGTRLTVV.

This clonotype has ten or more counts. The chain recombines TRBV7-8 with TRBJ2-7; 7 nucleotides match TRBD2. Germline CDR1 and CDR2: SGHVS and FQNEAQ. The CDR3 has 12 residues. Germline trimming cut 3 bases from V and 7 bases from J; bases unmatched to any gene: 3. The CDR3 sequence is CASSFAGGEQYF. CDR3 bases: TGTGCCAGCAGCTTCGCCGGGGGGGAGCAGTACTTC.

In this sample, this clonotype turned up a few times. V usage is TRBV29-1 and J usage is TRBJ2-3, with TRBD2 matching over 11 bases. With V trimmed by 6 bases and J by 5 bases, 22 bases remained unmatched. The CDR3 length is 19 residues. CDR1 and CDR2 (germline): SQVTM, ANQGSEA. The CDR3 nucleotides are TGCAGCGTCCGAAAAAAAAGTAGACTAGCGGGACTAGGTCAAGATACGCAGTATTTT. This codes for CSVRKKSRLAGLGQDTQYF.

The rearrangement uses TRBV27 and TRBJ1-6; D unresolved. The germline V and J ends were trimmed by 3 bases and 0 bases, with 9 bases remaining between them. This CDR3 has 16 residues. Per germline, CDR1 MNHEY and CDR2 SMNVEV (reference sequence). CDR3 bases: TGTGCCAGCAGTTTTGTCAGGAGCTCCTATAATTCACCCCTCCACTTT. Its protein is CASSFVRSSYNSPLHF.

Worth noting for this clonotype: A junction boundary mismatches the germline segment, possibly from a read error. The chain employs TRBV5-1 and TRBJ2-2; possibly TRBD2 for D (5 bases). The germline CDR1 and CDR2 sequences are SGHRS and YFSETQ. The CDR3 has 14 residues. The CDR3 DNA reads TGCGCCAGCAGCATTGGACCAAACACCGGGGAGCTGATTTTT. Its protein product is CASSIGPNTGELIF. The variable domain in full, with the rest retrieved from reference TRBV5-1 and TRBJ2-2, is KAGVTQTPRYLIKTRGQQVTLSCSPISGHRSVSWYQQTPGQGLQFLFEYFSETQRNKGNFPGRFSGRQFSNSRSEMNVSTLELGDSALYLCASSIGPNTGELIFGEGSRLTVL.

The J gene is TRBJ2-7, the V gene TRBV6-1; D remains ambiguous. The CDR3 runs to 13 residues. Deletions cut 7 bases from V and 5 bases from J, with 15 bases between. CDR1 is MNHNS, CDR2 SASEGT, per germline. CDR3 residues: CASTALPPNEQYF. DNA for the CDR3: TGTGCCAGCACCGCTCTCCCTCCTAACGAGCAGTACTTC.

This clonotype was detected many times. This chain joins TRBV7-2 and TRBJ1-1; D not resolved. The CDR3 covers 13 residues. V dropped 3 bases and J dropped 4 bases, with 9 bases sitting between them. The germline gives CDR1 SGHTA, CDR2 FQGNSA. This chain's CDR3 is CASSFSEGTEAFF. CDR3 sequence (DNA): TGTGCCAGCAGCTTTTCGGAAGGCACTGAAGCTTTCTTT.

This clonotype was seen only a few times. V is TRBV4-3 and J is TRBJ1-6; D ambiguous. Trimming cost V 0 bases and J 9 bases, with 15 bases left between them. Germline loops: CDR1 LGHNA, CDR2 YSLEER. The CDR3 consists of 16 residues. CDR3 coding DNA: TGCGCCAGCAGCCAAGATCACGCACCGGAGGGTTCACCCCTCCACTTT. Translating gives CASSQDHAPEGSPLHF.

In its sample, this clonotype was seen a few times. The CDR3 region has the DNA TGTGCCAGCAGTTTATATCGGGGGGCGAATGGCTACACCTTC. Translating gives CASSLYRGANGYTF. The chain uses TRBV28 and TRBJ1-2, with TRBD1 as a possible D gene (6 bases). The CDR3 is made up of 14 amino acids. The V end lost 1 base, the J end lost 6 bases, and 12 bases lay between the germline ends. Germline V lookup: CDR1 MDHEN, CDR2 SYDVKM.

This clonotype was detected only a few times. This chain uses TRBV12-3 or TRBV12-4 with TRBJ2-7; 9 bases are a match to TRBD1. J was trimmed by 3 bases and V by 8 bases; bases with no gene match: 5. This CDR3 spans 13 amino acids. DNA of the CDR3: TGTGCCAGCCAAAAGACAGGGGGCTACGAGCAGTACTTC. Translating it yields CASQKTGGYEQYF.